This T cell receptor beta chain emerged from a study of blood T cell repertoires in COVID-19. Study-wide context: From the United States, Italy and Spain came samples of acute and convalescent COVID-19.

The germline V gene has CDR1 SGHVS and CDR2 FNYEAQ. The CDR3 spans 18 residues. V shed 5 bases, J shed 6 bases, and the junction held 13 bases outside the gene matches. The age range of participants was 18 to 89 years, with residence in about 25 US areas. This clone came up a few times. Assay used: immunoSEQ multiplex PCR; TCRdb lists only in-frame clones, some missing. The sample lists 160,000 or so clones, about four fifths occurring once. Specimen: PBMCs or T cells enriched from blood (not recorded which). The sequence derives from a man in his sixties who had recovered from COVID-19. The V call is TRBV7-6, the J call TRBJ2-2; 12 nucleotides align to TRBD2. The CDR3 DNA is TGTGCCAGCAGCCGATGGACTAGCGGGACTGGTAAAGCCGGGGAGCTGTTTTTT. As protein: CASSRWTSGTGKAGELFF.